This TCR beta chain stems from a study of blood T cells in healthy people across ages. Looking at the study overall: About one barcoded beta molecule per two T cells was the capture yield of template switching.

Remarks on this clonotype: Its antigen is not known.

Germline assignment: CDR1 LGHDT and CDR2 YNNKEL (reference sequence). The CDR3 sequence is 15 residues long. Trimming took 4 bases from V and 7 from J, leaving 19 bases between them. The study drew donors from healthy Caucasian individuals in Russia aged 6 to 90. Using a J-beta primer mix together with a sample-barcoded 5' primer, a second PCR was run for roughly 6 to 12 cycles. The authors tagged each cDNA molecule using a template-switch adaptor with 12 random nucleotides. One entry per CDR3 protein, called by TCRdb with MiXCR from the 5' RACE reads. Found here are 1.4 million or so distinct CDR3 sequences, approximately 43% of them singletons; the top ten hold around 4%. Study outcomes and limitations: Observed TCR beta diversity per million T cells went down as age went up. This fall followed a roughly linear course with age.

The sequence derives from a woman between 18 and 29 years old in good health. What was sequenced was blood. V usage is TRBV3-1 and J usage is TRBJ1-2; maybe TRBD1 (6 bases). CDR3 coding DNA: TGTGCCAGCAGCCGCCGATTGGACAGTGTTCTTGGCTACACCTTC. Protein: CASSRRLDSVLGYTF.